This TCR beta chain was observed in a study of tumor-infiltrating lymphocytes in primary liver carcinoma (dated by TCRdb to between 2016 and 2019). Background for the entire study: Hepatocellular carcinoma (four) or combined HCC and intrahepatic cholangiocarcinoma (one) was present in the five patients, who were three men and two women aged 30 to 69 years. Each sample produced about 3.5 to 8 million productive TCRbeta reads, and read depth showed no significant difference between tissue types. Reproducibility between technical replicate repertoires was high, with correlation coefficients above 0.95 and mean shared-clone rates about 0.9. A total of 35 specimens from 5 patients underwent TCRbeta repertoire sequencing, comprising around 25 tumor regions, 5 adjacent noncancerous liver tissues and 5 peripheral blood samples. The study combined TCRbeta repertoire sequencing, expression microarrays and whole-exome sequencing across five regions of each liver tumor, with adjacent normal tissue and blood. The five patients had tumors staged T1-T3 N0M0, with maximum diameters ranging from about 4.2 to 11 cm.

TCRbeta-specific cDNA was reverse-transcribed from approximately 500 ng total RNA using a constant-region primer and ProtoScript II reverse transcriptase. The TCRbeta libraries were prepared through three rounds of nested multiplex PCR following a slightly modified ARM-PCR procedure. The first two PCR rounds used multiplex TRBV1-TRBV30 forward primers with a Cbeta reverse primer, each for about 10 cycles. Sample barcodes and Illumina adapters were added in a final 25-cycle PCR using Deep VentR polymerase. Before sequencing, amplicons of 200-500 bp were purified from gel using a QIAquick gel extraction kit. An Illumina HiSeq 2500 was used to sequence the TCRbeta amplicons with 250-bp paired-end reads. The study's processing was this. Quality trimming of reads was performed with Trimmomatic v0.33, and paired reads were merged with FLASH v1.2.11 so that full CDR3 sequences could be recovered. V, D and J germline segments were assigned to the rearranged TCRbeta sequences using MiGEC v1.2.1b. Clonotype statistics and Shannon-Wiener diversity indices were computed with VDJtools v1.0.0. Except for diversity analysis, only each sample's 250 most abundant clonotypes were used in subsequent analyses to reduce sampling bias. TCRdb handled the public reads itself, with Q25 trimming in fastp and clone calling in MiXCR, and kept productive beta chains. Duplicate CDR3 protein sequences are folded into a single record with the most common DNA and genes. TCRdb's processing, not the authors' own work, is the source of the V and J calls. Recorded for this sample are approximately 88,000 distinct CDR3 sequences; just over 65% of them occurred a single time. The top ten hold roughly 30% of the sample.

General study outcomes and caveats: A significantly larger repertoire fraction was made up by the top 250 clones in tumors than in blood (p = 0.039). Since the samples were bulk and unsorted, there was no way to compare CD4+ and CD8+ T cell repertoires. Repertoire overlap was higher between tumor regions (mean roughly 36%) than tumor-adjacent (around 17%) or tumor-blood (roughly 14%) pairs, consistent with antigen-driven expansion. Only the TCR beta chain was sequenced, which likely underestimates true repertoire diversity because unpaired alpha chains were not captured. Only a few patients were included in the study, and the authors note that the findings should be validated in a larger study.

V is pared back by 5 bases and J by 7 bases, with 12 bases lying between the germline termini. Reading the germline V gene (reference sequence) gives CDR1 MNHNY and CDR2 SVGAGI. There are 13 amino acids in the CDR3, from cysteine to phenylalanine inclusive. Solely the CDR3 DNA is kept, with 39 bases framed from the first base. Total RNA and DNA were co-extracted without cell sorting from approximately 22-30 mg of bulk tissue using the AllPrep DNA/RNA mini kit. Between late 2015 and 2016, a handful of patients in China with histopathologically diagnosed primary liver carcinoma had surgical resection. Chronic HBV infection was present in the patients, and the patients were treatment-naive at sampling. Each fresh piece of tumor and adjacent tissue was cut in two, with one half stored in RNAlater at -80 degrees C and the other half sent for histology. As regards this clonotype: Its antigen is currently not known. Base qualities were left out, and no much larger clone turns up one base away.

Sequencing used tumor-adjacent normal liver tissue. This clonotype originated in a man aged 40-49 years with primary liver carcinoma and hepatitis B virus infection. The chain links TRBV6-6 with TRBJ1-5, with a tentative D gene TRBD1 over 5 matching bases. The CDR3 here reads CASSQWEGQPQHF. The nucleotide sequence is given as TGTGCCAGCAGTCAATGGGAGGGGCAGCCCCAGCATTTT.